Below, 28 T cell receptor beta chains from the same sample are listed, as sequenced in a study of blood T cells in healthy people across ages. A second PCR of roughly 7 to 11 cycles used a sample-barcoded 5' primer and a J-beta primer mix. TCRdb re-called the 5' RACE reads with MiXCR, one entry per CDR3 protein. The profile shows 750,000 to 1,000,000 distinct CDR3 sequences, just under 30% of them singletons. These sequences were also reported in another study, on T cells of mothers and their children.

The specimen sequenced was blood. The receptors stem from a woman in her forties in good health.

This clonotype was seen a few times. The chain has TRBV29-1 and TRBJ1-4; D remains unclear. Germline V CDR1 and CDR2: SQVTM, ANQGSEA. The CDR3 has 15 residues. V lost 1 base and J lost 4, with 13 bases in between. DNA for the CDR3: TGCAGCGTTGAAGGGTACGATGGCAATAATGAAAAACTGTTTTTT. It codes for CSVEGYDGNNEKLFF. The full variable domain, with the rest looked up from reference TRBV29-1 and TRBJ1-4, is SAVISQKPSRDICQRGTSLTIQCQVDSQVTMMFWYRQQPGQSLTLIATANQGSEATYESGFVIDKFPISRPNLTFSTLTVSNMSPEDSSIYLCSVEGYDGNNEKLFFGSGTQLSVL.

The CDR3: CASAVGGTEAFF. The CDR3 DNA follows: TGTGCCAGCGCCGTTGGGGGCACTGAAGCTTTCTTT. The chain links TRBV28 to TRBJ1-1, with D perhaps TRBD1 (5 bases). Germline V lookup: CDR1 MDHEN, CDR2 SYDVKM. The CDR3 loop spans 12 amino acids. Deletions cut 8 bases from V and 4 bases from J, with 11 bases between.

The gene calls are TRBV9 and TRBJ2-5; D gene unclear. The DNA end lines up better with TRBJ2-7; the J call may be wrong. The germline CDR1 and CDR2 sequences are SGDLS and YYNGEE. This CDR3 spans 10 amino acids. CDR3 nucleotide sequence: TGTGCCAGCAACCAGGCCGAGCAGTACTTC. Amino acid sequence: CASNQAEQYF.

This clonotype was seen once. This sequence joins TRBV7-2 and TRBJ2-3, with D possibly being TRBD2 (5 bases). The CDR3 consists of 14 residues. Germline V gives CDR1 SGHTA, CDR2 FQGNSA. Trimming left V 7 bases short and J 4 bases short, with 15 bases between. The CDR3 DNA reads as TGTGCCAGCAACTCACCGGCGGGTCCAGATACGCAGTATTTT. Its protein is CASNSPAGPDTQYF.

The V call is TRBV29-1, the J call TRBJ1-1, with TRBD1 as a possible D gene (6 bases). This CDR3 has 15 residues. The V end lost 5 bases, the J end lost 4 bases, and 20 bases lay between the germline ends. Germline CDR1 reads SQVTM; CDR2 reads ANQGSEA. This CDR3 is CSVFRFNRRGTEAFF. The CDR3 coding sequence is TGCAGCGTTTTTCGCTTTAACCGCAGGGGCACTGAAGCTTTCTTT.

The table lists this clonotype with a few counts. V gene TRBV27 combines with J gene TRBJ1-1, with D perhaps TRBD1 (5 bases). CDR3 length: 15 residues. Between the trimmed V and J ends, which lost 6 bases and 4 bases, there was a span of 18 bases. Germline V gene data show CDR1 as MNHEY and CDR2 as SMNVEV (reference sequence). The CDR3 sequence is CASRERGKGFTEAFF. The CDR3 coding sequence is TGTGCCAGCAGGGAGCGGGGTAAGGGGTTCACTGAAGCTTTCTTT.

In its sample, this clonotype was seen a few times. V and J are TRBV7-3 and TRBJ2-1; TRBD2 matches 10 bases. V dropped 7 bases and J dropped 4; count of bases not matched to a gene: 10. Looked up from germline, CDR1 is SGHTA and CDR2 is FQGTGA. This CDR3 is built from 16 residues. The chain's CDR3 is CASNRNSGGFYNEQFF. The CDR3 coding sequence is TGTGCCAGCAACCGAAATAGCGGGGGGTTTTACAATGAGCAGTTCTTC.

As DNA, the CDR3 is TGTGCCAGCAGCCTAAAGGACAGGGTCTATGGCTACACCTTC. It is translated as CASSLKDRVYGYTF. The chain combines TRBV7-2 with TRBJ1-2; 8 bases are a match to TRBD1. The CDR3 spans 14 residues. V shed 5 bases and J 4 bases; nucleotides not matched to a gene: 6. Germline V gene data show CDR1 as SGHTA and CDR2 as FQGNSA.

This clonotype was seen repeatedly, ten times or more. The rearrangement joins TRBV29-1 to TRBJ2-5; D remains ambiguous. V lost 4 bases, J lost 2 bases, and 8 bases lay in between. The CDR3 is made up of 12 amino acids. Germline V lookup: CDR1 SQVTM, CDR2 ANQGSEA. CDR3 sequence reads: CSVGNRQETQYF. The CDR3 region has the DNA TGCAGCGTTGGTAACCGTCAAGAGACCCAGTACTTC.

This clonotype was seen repeatedly, ten times or more. J is TRBJ2-7 and V is TRBV9, with D tentatively TRBD1 (5 bases). The V gene's germline CDR1 is SGDLS and CDR2 YYNGEE. The ends were cut back, 0 bases at V and 7 bases at J, with 20 bases in the middle. The CDR3 sequence is 16 residues long. As DNA, the CDR3 is TGTGCCAGCAGCGTAGAATCAGTAGCAGGGTTGGGGGAGCAGTACTTC. As protein: CASSVESVAGLGEQYF.

In its sample, this clonotype was seen a few times. The V gene is TRBV29-1, the J gene TRBJ2-1; the match to TRBD1 covers 8 bases. Germline trimming cut 4 bases from V and 6 bases from J; bases unmatched to any gene: 11. The CDR3 has 15 amino acids. Germline V gene data show CDR1 as SQVTM and CDR2 as ANQGSEA. CDR3 residues: CSVVRGQGFSNEQFF. The CDR3, as DNA: TGCAGCGTTGTTCGCGGACAGGGCTTTTCCAATGAGCAGTTCTTC.

The sample holds a few counts of this clonotype. V usage is TRBV5-1 and J usage is TRBJ1-2, with a weak D call TRBD1 (5 bases). The V and J ends lost 7 bases and 4 bases respectively, with 20 bases between them. The CDR3 extends over 15 amino acids. CDR1 is SGHRS, CDR2 YFSETQ, per germline. CDR3 residues: CASGLYRSTGYGYTF. CDR3 bases: TGCGCCAGCGGCCTATACAGGTCTACGGGCTATGGCTACACCTTC.

About this clonotype: This could be a read error, since a much larger clone is one nucleotide away. The rearrangement uses TRBV2 and TRBJ2-1; D is perhaps TRBD1 (6 bases). Germline loops: CDR1 SNHLY, CDR2 FYNNEI. The CDR3 extends over 12 amino acids. V was shortened by 8 bases and J by 7 bases, with 12 bases between the two germline ends. The CDR3 coding sequence is TGTGCCAGCTTCACAGGGCTGAATGAGCAGTTCTTC. It codes for CASFTGLNEQFF.

The gene calls are TRBV10-3 and TRBJ2-1, with 15 bases aligning to TRBD2. The CDR3 is 20 residues long. Germline CDR1 and CDR2: ENHRY and SYGVKD. The trim removed 10 bases at V and 7 bases at J, leaving 23 bases unmatched. The CDR3 DNA follows: TGTGCCACACGGGACAGCGGGGCGGGACTAGCGGGAGGTGTCCGGAATGAGCAGTTCTTC. The encoded protein is CATRDSGAGLAGGVRNEQFF.

In its sample, this clonotype was seen a few times. At one end the junction does not follow the germline gene, possibly because of a read error. The genes are TRBV6-1 and TRBJ2-5, with D maybe TRBD1 (6 bases). CDR1 is MNHNS and CDR2 is SASEGT in the germline V gene. The CDR3 covers 14 residues. CDR3 sequence reads: CANSETTGSETQYF. Written as DNA, the CDR3 is TGTGCCAACAGTGAAACTACAGGGTCAGAGACCCAGTACTTC.

The V gene is TRBV7-2, the J gene TRBJ2-7, with 11 bases matching TRBD2. The J call may be wrong; the DNA end is better matched by TRBJ2-5. The CDR3 has 15 amino acids. Germline values: CDR1 SGHTA, CDR2 FQGNSA. CDR3 nucleotides: TGTGCCAGCAGCTTGGGACTAGCGGTGGGAGAGACCCAGTACTTC. Translation gives CASSLGLAVGETQYF.

There are a few counts of this clonotype. The chain combines TRBV29-1 with TRBJ2-7; 7 bases are shared with TRBD1. The CDR3 loop spans 12 amino acids. V trimming: 7 bases; J trimming: 7 bases; junction bases outside the gene matches: 10. Looked up from germline, CDR1 is SQVTM and CDR2 is ANQGSEA. The CDR3 spells CSGDRYDNEQYF. For the CDR3, the DNA is TGCAGCGGGGACAGATATGATAATGAGCAGTACTTC.

In this sample, this clonotype turned up a few times. J is TRBJ2-3 and V is TRBV4-3; 9 positions match TRBD2. Germline V gives CDR1 LGHNA, CDR2 YSLEER. V gave up 0 bases and J gave up 5 bases; unmatched junction bases: 9. The CDR3 is 17 residues long. The CDR3 DNA follows: TGCGCCAGCAGCCAAGATTGGAGCGGGGGGCCAGGAGATACGCAGTATTTT. This encodes CASSQDWSGGPGDTQYF.

CDR3 loop: CASREVHSSSYEQYF. CDR3 nucleotide sequence: TGTGCCAGCAGGGAGGTGCATTCAAGCTCCTACGAGCAGTACTTC. This chain connects TRBV6-1 to TRBJ2-7; TRBD2 is a possible D gene (5 bases). CDR3 length: 15 amino acids. Between the trimmed V and J ends, which lost 6 bases and 0 bases, there was a span of 15 bases. Germline lookup yields CDR1 MNHNS and CDR2 SASEGT.

This clonotype was counted ten times or more. J is TRBJ1-5 and V is TRBV7-8, with a possible D match to TRBD1 (5 bases). The CDR3 has 15 amino acids. With 5 bases removed from V and 6 bases from J, the gap between germline ends came to 17 bases. Germline V lookup: CDR1 SGHVS, CDR2 FQNEAQ. In DNA, the CDR3 is TGTGCCAGCAGCCGTGAAAGGGGCGGGTCTCAGCCCCAGCATTTT. Translated, it gives CASSRERGGSQPQHF.

CDR3 in DNA: TGCGCCAGCAGCCAAGATGGGGCAGCGAACACCGGGGAGCTGTTTTTT. Protein sequence: CASSQDGAANTGELFF. V gene TRBV4-1 combines with J gene TRBJ2-2, with a weak D call TRBD1 (5 bases). This CDR3 comprises 16 residues. Trimming cost V 0 bases and J 0 bases, with 8 bases left between them. Per the germline V gene, CDR1 is MGHRA and CDR2 is YSYEKL.

The chain's CDR3 is CSARVPGQLLTGELFF. As DNA, the CDR3 is TGCAGTGCTAGAGTTCCGGGACAGCTACTCACCGGGGAGCTGTTTTTT. The chain has TRBV20-1 and TRBJ2-2, with 7 nucleotides matching TRBD1. V shed 1 base, J shed 4 bases, and the junction held 9 bases outside the gene matches. Germline CDR1 DFQATT, CDR2 SNEGSKA (reference sequence). The CDR3 consists of 16 residues.

In nucleotides, the CDR3 is TGCAGCGTTGTGCTAGCGGGGGAAAGCACAGATACGCAGTATTTT. This sequence encodes CSVVLAGESTDTQYF. This chain links TRBV29-1 with TRBJ2-3, with 10 bases identical to TRBD2. Germline V gene sequence: CDR1 SQVTM, CDR2 ANQGSEA. With 4 bases clipped from V and 0 bases from J, the junction kept 4 bases outside the gene matches. This CDR3 comprises 15 residues.

J is TRBJ2-7 and V is TRBV7-2, with unresolved D. Trimming left V 2 bases short and J 0 bases short, with 8 bases between. The CDR3 has 14 amino acids. CDR1 and CDR2 (germline): SGHTA, FQGNSA. The DNA of the CDR3 is TGTGCCAGCAGCTTATCGACCAACTCCTACGAGCAGTACTTC. Protein product: CASSLSTNSYEQYF.

The chain links TRBV6-6 to TRBJ1-2, with TRBD1 matching 9 bases. After removal of 2 bases from V and 0 bases from J, the junction contained 7 bases not matched to a gene. The germline gives CDR1 MNHNY, CDR2 SVGAGI (reference sequence). The CDR3 extends over 17 amino acids. In DNA, the CDR3 is TGTGCCAGCAGTTACGGACAGGGGTACGGAGCTAACTATGGCTACACCTTC. This translates into CASSYGQGYGANYGYTF.

In its sample, this clonotype was seen a few times. The chain combines TRBV7-2 with TRBJ2-3, with TRBD2 identical over 12 bases. CDR3 size: 16 residues. The V segment lost 5 bases and the J segment 0 bases; nucleotides outside the gene matches: 3. Germline V CDR1 and CDR2: SGHTA, FQGNSA. This CDR3 is CASSHGLAGSTDTQYF. The CDR3 bases are TGTGCCAGCAGCCACGGACTAGCGGGGAGCACAGATACGCAGTATTTT.

Ten or more counts support this clonotype. The chain combines TRBV28 with TRBJ2-7; 7 nucleotides align to TRBD1. Germline V CDR1 and CDR2: MDHEN, SYDVKM. The V segment lost 6 bases and the J segment 2 bases; nucleotides outside the gene matches: 7. The CDR3 totals 14 residues. This CDR3 reads CASSVGTEPYEQYF. The CDR3 nucleotides are TGTGCCAGCAGCGTCGGGACAGAGCCCTACGAGCAGTACTTC. The full variable domain, in which reference TRBV28 and TRBJ2-7 provide the parts outside the CDR3, is DVKVTQSSRYLVKRTGEKVFLECVQDMDHENMFWYRQDPGLGLRLIYFSYDVKMKEKGDIPEGYSVSREKKERFSLILESASTNQTSMYLCASSVGTEPYEQYFGPGTRLTVT.

This clonotype was recorded a few times. The chain joins TRBV4-1 to TRBJ2-1; no firm D call. Trimming stripped 0 bases from V and 9 bases from J, with 12 bases between. This CDR3 contains 14 residues. Germline-derived CDR1 and CDR2 are MGHRA and YSYEKL. The CDR3 DNA reads as TGCGCCAGCAGCCAAGATACCGGCGTGGTTGAGCAGTTCTTC. Translating gives CASSQDTGVVEQFF.